This T cell receptor (beta chain) originates from a study of PD-1 blockade in classical Hodgkin lymphoma. Study observations and caveats: There was a significant rise in CD4+ TCR diversity by C4D1, with no such rise for CD8+.

The protocol was immunoSEQ multiplex PCR, while the TCRdb copy is restricted to in-frame clones and leaves out a portion. This table holds about 10,000 clones, just under 85% found once. Patients all relapsed after autologous stem cell transplantation, and there was variation in brentuximab vedotin exposure. Concerning this clone itself: Its target is unknown.

Trimming took 3 bases from V and 7 from J, leaving 12 bases between them. The CDR3 extends over 14 amino acids. The germline V gene encodes CDR1 ENHRY and CDR2 SYGVKD. The clonotype comes from a human donor with classical Hodgkin lymphoma. The rearrangement uses TRBV10-3 and TRBJ1-4; a possible D gene is TRBD1 (5 bases). The specimen comprised peripheral blood mononuclear cells (PBMCs), sampled before the second cycle of nivolumab. The CDR3 region is CAISDPGTSEKLFF. Here the CDR3 DNA reads TGTGCCATCAGTGACCCCGGGACTTCTGAAAAACTGTTTTTT.